This record looks at one TCR beta chain sequence and its context. The assay was immunoSEQ multiplex PCR, and TCRdb's table has in-frame clones only and misses some. This sample has approximately 450,000 clones, with around 89% found just once. Per the germline V gene, CDR1 is SGHRS and CDR2 is YFSETQ. After removal of 7 bases from V and 5 bases from J, the junction contained 9 bases not matched to a gene. The CDR3 has 14 amino acids. The data originate from a study of blood T cell repertoires in COVID-19. Study overall: Italy, Spain and the United States were the sources of the convalescent and acute COVID-19 samples.

Recruitment covered about two dozen US areas and drew participants whose ages spanned about 18 to 95 years. Categorization into cohorts depended on clinical history that participants reported. This sequence was found in a man aged 25 to 45 who had recovered from COVID-19. V is TRBV5-1 and J is TRBJ2-1; 7 nucleotides align to TRBD1. The specimen was PBMCs or T cells enriched from blood (not recorded which). The CDR3 nucleotides are TGCGCCAGCGGACCACAGGGGTTGAACAATGAGCAGTTCTTC. Residues: CASGPQGLNNEQFF.